The 15 T cell receptor beta chains below all came from one sample that was sequenced in a study of blood T cell repertoires in COVID-19. Here immunoSEQ multiplex PCR was the method, and the copy in TCRdb shows in-frame clones only, minus some. The sample shows about 260,000 clones, around 87% of them seen only once. Material: peripheral blood. These receptors all come from a middle-aged woman who had recovered from COVID-19.

The gene calls are TRBV2 and TRBJ1-5; D may be TRBD1 (6 bases). Trimming cost V 6 bases and J 5 bases, with 14 bases left between them. Germline CDR1 is SNHLY and CDR2 is FYNNEI. The CDR3 sequence is 14 residues long. DNA of the CDR3: TGTGCCAGCAGCCAAGGGACATCCCATCAGCCCCAGCATTTT. Translated, it gives CASSQGTSHQPQHF.

This clone was observed a single time. The chain is built from TRBV19 and TRBJ1-5, with D tentatively TRBD1 (6 bases). This CDR3 spans 16 amino acids. Germline V lookup: CDR1 LNHDA, CDR2 SQIVND (reference sequence). Trimming removed 5 bases at V and 7 bases at J, with 21 bases between. CDR3 in amino acids: CASSEKQGAVGQPQHF. The CDR3 DNA is TGTGCCAGTAGTGAAAAACAGGGTGCAGTTGGGCAGCCCCAGCATTTT.

A few counts support this clone. V gene TRBV7-9 combines with J gene TRBJ1-1; 7 bases fit TRBD1. CDR3 length equals 13 residues. The ends lost 5 bases at V and 3 bases at J; junction bases unmatched: 3. Germline CDR1 SEHNR, CDR2 FQNEAQ (reference sequence). This CDR3 is CASSPQGDTEAFF. Here the CDR3 DNA reads TGTGCCAGCAGCCCCCAGGGGGACACTGAAGCTTTCTTT.

Only a few counts were recorded for this clone. This chain joins TRBV18 and TRBJ2-2; 10 bases line up with TRBD2. Losses at the gene ends were 2 bases for V and 5 bases for J; bases not matched to a gene: 2. CDR1 is KGHSH, CDR2 LQKENI, per germline. This CDR3 has 15 amino acids. CDR3 loop: CASSPGLAETGELFF. As DNA, the CDR3 is TGTGCCAGCTCACCAGGACTAGCGGAGACCGGGGAGCTGTTTTTT.

The chain is built from TRBV29-1 and TRBJ2-3, with a possible D match to TRBD2 (5 bases). The germline V gene encodes CDR1 SQVTM and CDR2 ANQGSEA. The CDR3 sequence is 13 residues long. Trimming removed 7 bases at V and 0 bases at J, with 11 bases between. CDR3 sequence: CSGRRDSTDTQYF. The CDR3 DNA follows: TGCAGCGGTAGACGGGATAGCACAGATACGCAGTATTTT.

This clone was counted between two and nine times. The chain links TRBV21-1 to TRBJ1-2; TRBD1, the table's D call, lacks a check against the DNA. TRBV21-1 is a pseudogene segment. The CDR3 covers 15 residues. Here the CDR3 reads CASSKEGQGSGGYTF. The CDR3 DNA sequence: TGTGCCAGCAGCAAAGAGGGCCAGGGGAGCGGTGGCTACACCTTC.

The gene calls are TRBV6-5 and TRBJ2-2; TRBD1 matches at 12 bases. Trimming cost V 0 bases and J 7 bases; bases outside gene matches: 3. From germline, CDR1 is MNHEY and CDR2 SVGAGI. The CDR3 contains 16 residues. The CDR3, as DNA: TGTGCCAGCAGTTACTCAGGGACAGGGGGCATCGGGGAGCTGTTTTTT. Translated: CASSYSGTGGIGELFF.

This clone showed up just a few times. Other DNA sequences in this sample translate to the same CDR3. The chain carries TRBV9 and TRBJ1-6, with TRBD1 matching over 8 bases. The CDR3 has 17 amino acids. CDR1 SGDLS and CDR2 YYNGEE come from the germline V gene. V trimming: 0 bases; J trimming: 1 base; junction bases outside the gene matches: 3. CDR3 sequence reads: CASSVGQGRSYNSPLHF. The CDR3 coding sequence is TGTGCCAGCAGCGTAGGACAGGGGAGATCCTATAATTCACCCCTCCACTTT. Full variable domain (outside the CDR3, taken from reference TRBV9 and TRBJ1-6): DSGVTQTPKHLITATGQRVTLRCSPRSGDLSVYWYQQSLDQGLQFLIQYYNGEERAKGNILERFSAQQFPDLHSELNLSSLELGDSALYFCASSVGQGRSYNSPLHFGNGTRLTVT.

The rearrangement joins TRBV6-1 to TRBJ1-3; D remains ambiguous. Deletions cut 4 bases from V and 0 bases from J, with 16 bases between. Looked up from germline, CDR1 is MNHNS and CDR2 is SASEGT. The CDR3 length is 17 residues. The DNA for the CDR3 is TGTGCCAGCAGTGCCCGGTGGGCAACCATCTCTGGAAACACCATATATTTT. This codes for CASSARWATISGNTIYF.

The rearrangement uses TRBV7-8 and TRBJ2-1; possibly TRBD1 for D (5 bases). The length of the CDR3 is 13 residues. Germline V gene data show CDR1 as SGHVS and CDR2 as FQNEAQ. Trimming pared 1 base from V and 7 bases from J, leaving 8 bases between. CDR3 sequence (DNA): TGTGCCAGCAGCTTAGGCAGGGAAAATGAGCAGTTCTTC. It is translated as CASSLGRENEQFF.

This clone was recorded only once. This chain's CDR3 is CASSPPRTGPTGELFF. CDR3 DNA sequence: TGTGCCAGCAGTCCCCCCCGGACAGGGCCCACCGGGGAGCTGTTTTTT. The V gene is TRBV7-2, the J gene TRBJ2-2, with 8 bases fitting TRBD1. V lost 6 bases, J lost 4 bases, and 10 bases stayed unmatched. The germline CDR1 and CDR2 sequences are SGHTA and FQGNSA. CDR3 length: 16 amino acids.

Only a few counts were recorded for this clone. CDR3 region: CASSPGGGRRMGYTF. The CDR3 nucleotides are TGTGCCAGCAGCCCTGGGGGCGGACGGAGGATGGGCTACACCTTC. The chain combines TRBV7-2 with TRBJ1-2; D is possibly TRBD1 (6 bases). This CDR3 comprises 15 residues. Germline V CDR1 and CDR2: SGHTA, FQGNSA. V was shortened by 5 bases and J by 8 bases, with 21 bases between the two germline ends.

This chain links TRBV9 with TRBJ2-3, with D tentatively TRBD2 (6 bases). CDR1 is SGDLS and CDR2 is YYNGEE in the germline V gene. V was shortened by 0 bases and J by 6 bases, with 11 bases between the two germline ends. The CDR3 has 14 amino acids. CDR3: CASSVVSGLDTQYF. The CDR3 nucleotides read TGTGCCAGCAGCGTAGTGAGCGGGCTGGATACGCAGTATTTT.

The CDR3 spells CASSLSRGTGAFNEQFF. The CDR3 nucleotides are TGTGCCAGCAGTTTATCGAGGGGGACAGGGGCCTTCAATGAGCAGTTCTTC. The chain links TRBV27 to TRBJ2-1; 10 nucleotides match TRBD1. Germline CDR1 and CDR2: MNHEY and SMNVEV (reference sequence). The ends lost 0 bases at V and 6 bases at J; junction bases unmatched: 8. The CDR3 has 17 amino acids.

J is TRBJ1-1 and V is TRBV6-1; the match to TRBD1 covers 9 bases. With 4 bases clipped from V and 4 bases from J, the junction kept 4 bases outside the gene matches. The germline V gene has CDR1 MNHNS and CDR2 SASEGT. The CDR3 consists of 14 residues. CDR3 DNA: TGTGCCAGCAGTGGGGACAGGGCAACCACTGAAGCTTTCTTT. This translates into CASSGDRATTEAFF.